Below are 10 T cell receptor beta chains sequenced from a single sample in a study of blood T cell repertoires in COVID-19. Generated by immunoSEQ multiplex PCR, the TCRdb table keeps only in-frame clones and is missing some. The table includes 46,000 or so clones, 80% to 90% detected once. The sequenced sample consisted of peripheral blood. The receptors were sampled from a middle-aged man with acute or convalescent COVID-19.

The count of this clone is one. J is TRBJ2-1 and V is TRBV5-5, with D unresolved. CDR3 length equals 14 residues. V was clipped by 1 base and J by 2 bases, with 7 bases between them. From germline, CDR1 is SGHKS and CDR2 YYEKEE (reference sequence). The CDR3 loop is CASSLFVTYNEQFF. CDR3 coding DNA: TGTGCCAGCAGCTTGTTTGTAACCTACAATGAGCAGTTCTTC. The full variable domain, in which reference TRBV5-5 and TRBJ2-1 provide the parts outside the CDR3, is DAGVTQSPTHLIKTRGQQVTLRCSPISGHKSVSWYQQVLGQGPQFIFQYYEKEERGRGNFPDRFSARQFPNYSSELNVNALLLGDSALYLCASSLFVTYNEQFFGPGTRLTVL.

This chain joins TRBV6-6 and TRBJ1-2; 8 bases are shared with TRBD1. After removal of 2 bases from V and 5 bases from J, the junction contained 10 bases not matched to a gene. Germline V CDR1 and CDR2: MNHNY, SVGAGI (reference sequence). The CDR3 totals 16 residues. The CDR3 spells CASSYQPGQADYGYTF. DNA for the CDR3: TGTGCCAGCAGTTACCAACCGGGACAGGCGGATTATGGCTACACCTTC.

The genes are TRBV7-3 and TRBJ2-1; no reliable D call. This CDR3 spans 13 amino acids. Deletions cut 5 bases from V and 10 bases from J, with 15 bases between. Germline CDR1 is SGHTA and CDR2 is FQGTGA. CDR3 coding DNA: TGTGCCAGCAGCCCCGGAGTAGAAAGGGAGCAGTTCTTC. Amino acids: CASSPGVEREQFF.

J is TRBJ1-2 and V is TRBV6-5; the D gene is possibly TRBD1 (5 bases). The CDR3 is 12 amino acids. V lost 7 bases and J lost 5, with 11 bases in between. Per germline, CDR1 MNHEY and CDR2 SVGAGI. This chain's CDR3 is CASTSGRYGYTF. The CDR3 DNA is TGTGCCAGCACCTCAGGGAGGTATGGCTACACCTTC.

CDR3 in amino acids: CASPGRGTDTQYF. The CDR3, as DNA: TGTGCCAGTCCCGGCCGGGGGACAGATACGCAGTATTTT. This chain links TRBV2 with TRBJ2-3; D may be TRBD2 (6 bases). The CDR3 totals 13 residues. Trimming cost V 9 bases and J 3 bases, with 13 bases left between them. The germline V gene has CDR1 SNHLY and CDR2 FYNNEI.

The genes are TRBV7-2 and TRBJ2-3, with D perhaps matching TRBD1 (5 bases). The germline V gene encodes CDR1 SGHTA and CDR2 FQGNSA. There are 12 residues in the CDR3. Trimming shortened V by 3 bases and J by 8 bases, and 9 bases separated the two germline ends. This CDR3 reads CASSFERGTQYF. The CDR3 bases are TGTGCCAGCAGCTTCGAAAGGGGTACGCAGTATTTT.

The CDR3 reads CATATGDQPQHF. The CDR3 region has the DNA TGTGCCACCGCGACAGGGGACCAGCCCCAGCATTTT. The chain links TRBV10-3 to TRBJ1-5; TRBD1 aligns across 8 bases. Trimming took 10 bases from V and 7 from J; bases not matched to a gene: 6. Germline values: CDR1 ENHRY, CDR2 SYGVKD. The CDR3 is 12 residues long.

The chain has TRBV7-8 and TRBJ2-2; 7 nucleotides line up with TRBD2. The CDR3 loop spans 13 amino acids. Per the germline V gene, CDR1 is SGHVS and CDR2 is FQNEAQ. Trimming removed 6 bases from V and 4 bases from J; junction bases left unmatched: 2. Written as DNA, the CDR3 is TGTGCCAGCAGGGGGAGGGCCACCGGGGAGCTGTTTTTT. Protein product: CASRGRATGELFF. The full variable domain, completed using reference TRBV7-8 and TRBJ2-2, is GAGVSQSPRYKVAKRGQDVALRCDPISGHVSLFWYQQALGQGPEFLTYFQNEAQLDKSGLPSDRFFAERPEGSVSTLKIQRTQQEDSAVYLCASRGRATGELFFGEGSRLTVL.

The chain couples TRBV19 to TRBJ1-1, with TRBD1 as a possible D gene (5 bases). With 3 bases removed from V and 4 bases from J, the gap between germline ends came to 9 bases. Germline lookup yields CDR1 LNHDA and CDR2 SQIVND (reference sequence). CDR3 length: 13 residues. CDR3 sequence: CASSISGITEAFF. The CDR3 bases are TGTGCCAGTAGTATCTCAGGGATCACTGAAGCTTTCTTT. Full variable domain (rest looked up from reference TRBV19 and TRBJ1-1): DGGITQSPKYLFRKEGQNVTLSCEQNLNHDAMYWYRQDPGQGLRLIYYSQIVNDFQKGDIAEGYSVSREKKESFPLTVTSAQKNPTAFYLCASSISGITEAFFGQGTRLTVV.

This sequence joins TRBV7-9 and TRBJ1-2, with D unresolved. This CDR3 has 11 residues. Germline V gene lookup returns CDR1 SEHNR and CDR2 FQNEAQ (reference sequence). V lost 4 bases and J lost 8, with 8 bases in between. The CDR3 spells CASSSRWGYTF. For the CDR3, the DNA is TGTGCCAGCAGCTCCAGATGGGGCTACACCTTC.